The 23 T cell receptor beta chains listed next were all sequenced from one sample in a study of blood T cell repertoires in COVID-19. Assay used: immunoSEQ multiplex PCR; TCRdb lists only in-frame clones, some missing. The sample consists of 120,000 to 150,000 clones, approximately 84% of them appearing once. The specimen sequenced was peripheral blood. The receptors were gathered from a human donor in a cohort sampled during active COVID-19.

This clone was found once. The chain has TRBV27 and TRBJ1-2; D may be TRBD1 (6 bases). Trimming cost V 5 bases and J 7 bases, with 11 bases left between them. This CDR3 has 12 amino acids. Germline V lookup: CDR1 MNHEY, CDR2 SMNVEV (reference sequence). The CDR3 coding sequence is TGTGCCAGCAGTGCTCGAGGGGGTGGCTACACCTTC. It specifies CASSARGGGYTF.

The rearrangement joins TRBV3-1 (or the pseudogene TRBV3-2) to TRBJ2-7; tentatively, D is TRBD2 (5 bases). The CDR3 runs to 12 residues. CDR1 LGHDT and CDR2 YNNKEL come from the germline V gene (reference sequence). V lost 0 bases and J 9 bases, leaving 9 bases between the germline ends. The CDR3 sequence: CASSQDVRGQYF. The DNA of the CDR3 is TGTGCCAGCAGCCAAGATGTTCGGGGGCAGTACTTC.

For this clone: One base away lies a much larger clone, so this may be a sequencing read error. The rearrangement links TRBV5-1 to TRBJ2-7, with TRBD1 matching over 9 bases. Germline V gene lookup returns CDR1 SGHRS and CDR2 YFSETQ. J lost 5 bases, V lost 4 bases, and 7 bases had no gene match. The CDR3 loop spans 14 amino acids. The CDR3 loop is CASSQPGTGNEQYF. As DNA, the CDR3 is TGCGCCAGCAGCCAACCCGGGACAGGGAACGAGCAGTACTTC. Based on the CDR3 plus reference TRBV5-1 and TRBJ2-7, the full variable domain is KAGVTQTPRYLIKTRGQQVTLSCSPISGHRSVSWYQQTPGQGLQFLFEYFSETQRNKGNFPGRFSGRQFSNSRSEMNVSTLELGDSALYLCASSQPGTGNEQYFGPGTRLTVT.

In nucleotides, the CDR3 is TGTGCCAGCAGACCTAGGGAGGCCGGGGAGCTGTTTTTT. Protein: CASRPREAGELFF. This chain joins TRBV2 and TRBJ2-2; a weak D match, TRBD2 (6 bases). V was shortened by 6 bases and J by 6 bases, with 11 bases between the two germline ends. This CDR3 contains 13 residues. The germline V gene has CDR1 SNHLY and CDR2 FYNNEI.

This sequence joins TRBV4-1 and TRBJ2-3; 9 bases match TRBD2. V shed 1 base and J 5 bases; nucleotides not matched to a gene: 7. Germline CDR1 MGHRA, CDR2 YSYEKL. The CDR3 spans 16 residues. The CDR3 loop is CASSQARGGGGDTQYF. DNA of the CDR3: TGCGCCAGCAGCCAAGCGAGGGGCGGGGGGGGAGATACGCAGTATTTT.

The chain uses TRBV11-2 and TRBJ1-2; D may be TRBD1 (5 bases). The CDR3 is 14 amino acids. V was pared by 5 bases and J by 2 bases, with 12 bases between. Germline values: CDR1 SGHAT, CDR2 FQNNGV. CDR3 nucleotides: TGTGCCAGCAGCCCACTCCAGGGCAACTATGGCTACACCTTC. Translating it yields CASSPLQGNYGYTF.

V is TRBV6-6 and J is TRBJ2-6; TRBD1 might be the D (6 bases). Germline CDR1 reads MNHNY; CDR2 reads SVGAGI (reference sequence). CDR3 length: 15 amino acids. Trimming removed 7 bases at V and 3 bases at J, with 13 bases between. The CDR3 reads CASIPAGVGANVLTF. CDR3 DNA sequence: TGTGCCAGCATTCCTGCAGGGGTTGGGGCCAACGTCCTGACTTTC.

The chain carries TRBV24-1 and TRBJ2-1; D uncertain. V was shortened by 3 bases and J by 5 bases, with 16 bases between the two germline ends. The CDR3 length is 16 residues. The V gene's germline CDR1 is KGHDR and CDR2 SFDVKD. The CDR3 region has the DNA TGTGCCACCAGTGATAGGAGTGGCCGTAACCACAATGAGCAGTTCTTC. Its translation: CATSDRSGRNHNEQFF.

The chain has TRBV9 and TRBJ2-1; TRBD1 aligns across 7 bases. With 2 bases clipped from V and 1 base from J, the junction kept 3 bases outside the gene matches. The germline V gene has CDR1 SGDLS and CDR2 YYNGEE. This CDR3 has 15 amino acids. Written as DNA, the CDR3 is TGTGCCAGCAGCGTTGAGACAGGGTCCTACAATGAGCAGTTCTTC. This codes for CASSVETGSYNEQFF.

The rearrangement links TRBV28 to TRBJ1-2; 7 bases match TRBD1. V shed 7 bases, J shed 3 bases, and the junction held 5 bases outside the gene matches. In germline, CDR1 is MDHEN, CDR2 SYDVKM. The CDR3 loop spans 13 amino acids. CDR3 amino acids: CASTPTGHYGYTF. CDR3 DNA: TGTGCCAGCACCCCGACAGGGCACTATGGCTACACCTTC.

The CDR3: CASSTGTGVASPLHF. The CDR3 DNA is TGTGCCAGCTCAACCGGGACAGGGGTGGCTTCACCCCTCCACTTT. V usage is TRBV18 and J usage is TRBJ1-6, with 10 bases that match TRBD1. Germline values: CDR1 KGHSH, CDR2 LQKENI. The CDR3 is 15 residues long. J gave up 9 bases and V 5 bases, and 7 bases lay outside the gene matches.

The CDR3 spells CASSPSDTQYF. The CDR3 nucleotides are TGTGCCAGCAGTCCATCAGATACGCAGTATTTT. The chain employs TRBV12-3 or TRBV12-4 and TRBJ2-3; D remains unclear. Trimming cost V 5 bases and J 4 bases, with 4 bases left between them. CDR3 length: 11 amino acids.

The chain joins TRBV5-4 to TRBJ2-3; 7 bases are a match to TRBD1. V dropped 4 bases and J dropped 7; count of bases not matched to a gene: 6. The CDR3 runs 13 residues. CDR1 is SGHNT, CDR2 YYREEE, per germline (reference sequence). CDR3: CASSEGASNTQYF. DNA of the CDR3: TGTGCCAGCAGCGAGGGGGCCTCAAATACGCAGTATTTT.

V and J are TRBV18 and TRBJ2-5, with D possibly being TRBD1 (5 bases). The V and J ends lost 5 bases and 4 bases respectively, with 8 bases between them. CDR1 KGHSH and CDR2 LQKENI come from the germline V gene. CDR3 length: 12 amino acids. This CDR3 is CASSGRAETQYF. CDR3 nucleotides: TGTGCCAGCTCAGGCAGGGCAGAGACCCAGTACTTC.

The chain's CDR3 is CASSDSGTSYGYTF. The CDR3 DNA follows: TGTGCCAGCAGTGATAGTGGGACAAGCTATGGCTACACCTTC. The chain couples TRBV2 to TRBJ1-2; D is perhaps TRBD1 (6 bases). Trimming shortened V by 3 bases and J by 4 bases, and 12 bases separated the two germline ends. The CDR3 sequence is 14 residues long. Per the germline V gene, CDR1 is SNHLY and CDR2 is FYNNEI.

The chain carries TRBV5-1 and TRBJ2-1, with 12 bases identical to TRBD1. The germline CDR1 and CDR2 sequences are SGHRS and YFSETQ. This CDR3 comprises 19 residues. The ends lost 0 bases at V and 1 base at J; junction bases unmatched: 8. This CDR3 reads CASSLVGQGALRSYNEQFF. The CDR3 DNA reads TGCGCCAGCAGCTTGGTGGGACAGGGGGCTTTAAGGTCCTACAATGAGCAGTTCTTC.

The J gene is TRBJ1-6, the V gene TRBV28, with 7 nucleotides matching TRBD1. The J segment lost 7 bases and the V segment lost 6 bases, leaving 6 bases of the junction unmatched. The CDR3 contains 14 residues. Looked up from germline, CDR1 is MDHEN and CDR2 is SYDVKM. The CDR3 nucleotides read TGTGCCAGCAGGACAGGGAATTCAAATTCACCCCTCCACTTT. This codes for CASRTGNSNSPLHF.

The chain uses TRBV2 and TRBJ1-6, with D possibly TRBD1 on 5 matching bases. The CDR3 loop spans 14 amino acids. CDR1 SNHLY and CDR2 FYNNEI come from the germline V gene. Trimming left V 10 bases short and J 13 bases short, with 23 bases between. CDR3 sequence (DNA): TGTGCCACAACGGGGTGGAGGGAGGGGAGGCCCCTCCACTTT. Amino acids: CATTGWREGRPLHF.

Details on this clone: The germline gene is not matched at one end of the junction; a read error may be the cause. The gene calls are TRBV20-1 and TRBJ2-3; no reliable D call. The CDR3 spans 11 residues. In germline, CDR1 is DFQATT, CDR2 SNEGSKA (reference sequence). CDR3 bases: TGCAGTGCAGATGACGTAAAAACTGTACTATTT. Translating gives CSADDVKTVLF.

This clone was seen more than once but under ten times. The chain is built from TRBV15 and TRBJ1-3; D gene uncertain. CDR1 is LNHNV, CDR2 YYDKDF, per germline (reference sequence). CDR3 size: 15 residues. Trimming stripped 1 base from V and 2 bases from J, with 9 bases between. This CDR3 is CATSRGGQPGNTIYF. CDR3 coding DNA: TGTGCCACCAGCAGAGGAGGGCAGCCTGGAAACACCATATATTTT.

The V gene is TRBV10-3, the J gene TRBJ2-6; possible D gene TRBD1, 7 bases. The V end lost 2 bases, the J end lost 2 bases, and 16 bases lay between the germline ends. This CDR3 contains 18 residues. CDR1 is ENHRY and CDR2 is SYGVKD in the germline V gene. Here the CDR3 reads CAISEPHRGGTGANVLTF. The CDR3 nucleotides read TGTGCCATCAGTGAGCCACACAGGGGAGGAACTGGGGCCAACGTCCTGACTTTC.

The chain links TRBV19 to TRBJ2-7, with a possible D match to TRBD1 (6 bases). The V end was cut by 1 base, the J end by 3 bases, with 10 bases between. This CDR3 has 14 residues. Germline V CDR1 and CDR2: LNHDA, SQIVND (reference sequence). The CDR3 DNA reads TGTGCCAGTAGTATAGCTGGGGGCGTCTACGAGCAGTACTTC. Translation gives CASSIAGGVYEQYF.

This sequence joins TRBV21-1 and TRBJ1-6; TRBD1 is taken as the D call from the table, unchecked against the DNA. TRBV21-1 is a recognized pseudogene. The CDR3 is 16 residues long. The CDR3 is CASSKAHRVISLPLHF. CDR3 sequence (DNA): TGTGCCAGCAGCAAAGCTCACAGGGTCATATCGTTACCCCTCCACTTT.